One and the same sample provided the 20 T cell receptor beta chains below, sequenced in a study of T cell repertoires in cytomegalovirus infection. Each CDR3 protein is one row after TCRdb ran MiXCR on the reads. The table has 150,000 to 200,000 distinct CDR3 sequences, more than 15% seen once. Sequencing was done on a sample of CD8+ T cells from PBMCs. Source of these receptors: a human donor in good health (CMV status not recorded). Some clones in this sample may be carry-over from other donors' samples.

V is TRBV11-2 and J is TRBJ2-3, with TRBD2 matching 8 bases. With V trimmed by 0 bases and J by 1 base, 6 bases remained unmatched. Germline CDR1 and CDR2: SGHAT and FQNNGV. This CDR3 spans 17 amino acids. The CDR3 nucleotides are TGTGCCAGCAGCTTAGATTCCGCGGGAGGCGGCACAGATACGCAGTATTTT. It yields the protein CASSLDSAGGGTDTQYF. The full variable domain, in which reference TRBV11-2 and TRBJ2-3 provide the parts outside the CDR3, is EAGVAQSPRYKIIEKRQSVAFWCNPISGHATLYWYQQILGQGPKLLIQFQNNGVVDDSQLPKDRFSAERLKGVDSTLKIQPAKLEDSAVYLCASSLDSAGGGTDTQYFGPGTRLTVL.

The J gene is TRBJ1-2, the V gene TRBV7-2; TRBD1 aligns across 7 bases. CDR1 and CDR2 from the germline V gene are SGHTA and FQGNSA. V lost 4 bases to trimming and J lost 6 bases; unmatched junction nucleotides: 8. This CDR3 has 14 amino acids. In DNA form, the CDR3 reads TGTGCCAGCAGCTCCACCGGGACAGTAAATGGCTACACCTTC. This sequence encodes CASSSTGTVNGYTF.

The CDR3 loop is CASSFTSPGTGGGETQYF. The CDR3 bases are TGTGCCAGCAGCTTCACCAGCCCCGGGACAGGGGGCGGAGAGACCCAGTACTTC. The V gene is TRBV11-2, the J gene TRBJ2-5; 12 bases fit TRBD1. Germline loops: CDR1 SGHAT, CDR2 FQNNGV. V was clipped by 3 bases and J by 4 bases; unmatched bases: 12. The CDR3 has 18 amino acids. The full variable domain, its missing parts supplied by reference TRBV11-2 and TRBJ2-5, is EAGVAQSPRYKIIEKRQSVAFWCNPISGHATLYWYQQILGQGPKLLIQFQNNGVVDDSQLPKDRFSAERLKGVDSTLKIQPAKLEDSAVYLCASSFTSPGTGGGETQYFGPGTRLLVL.

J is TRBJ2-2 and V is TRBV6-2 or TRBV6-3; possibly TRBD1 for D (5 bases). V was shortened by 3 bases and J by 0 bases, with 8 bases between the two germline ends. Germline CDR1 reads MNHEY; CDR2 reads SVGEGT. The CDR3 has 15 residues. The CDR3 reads CASSYRQTNTGELFF. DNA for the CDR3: TGTGCCAGCAGTTATAGACAGACGAACACCGGGGAGCTGTTTTTT.

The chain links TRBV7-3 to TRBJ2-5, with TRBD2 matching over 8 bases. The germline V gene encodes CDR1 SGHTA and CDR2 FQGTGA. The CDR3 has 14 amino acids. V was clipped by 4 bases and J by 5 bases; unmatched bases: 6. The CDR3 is CASSSGGEFETQYF. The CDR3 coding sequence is TGTGCCAGCAGCTCGGGGGGGGAGTTCGAGACCCAGTACTTC.

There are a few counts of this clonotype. The CDR3 DNA follows: TGTGCCGGAGGTCGTGGAAGCTCCTACGAGCAGTACTTC. Translating gives CAGGRGSSYEQYF. The rearrangement joins TRBV28 to TRBJ2-7; maybe TRBD2 (5 bases). This CDR3 is built from 13 residues. Germline V CDR1 and CDR2: MDHEN, SYDVKM. Trimming took off 11 bases at V and 0 bases at J, with 14 bases between the two ends.

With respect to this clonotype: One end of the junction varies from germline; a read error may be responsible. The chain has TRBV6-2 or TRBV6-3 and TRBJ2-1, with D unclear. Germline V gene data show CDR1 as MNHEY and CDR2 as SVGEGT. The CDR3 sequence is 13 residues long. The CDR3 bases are TGTGCCAGCAGCGGTTATTCCTACAATGAGCAGATCTTC. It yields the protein CASSGYSYNEQIF.

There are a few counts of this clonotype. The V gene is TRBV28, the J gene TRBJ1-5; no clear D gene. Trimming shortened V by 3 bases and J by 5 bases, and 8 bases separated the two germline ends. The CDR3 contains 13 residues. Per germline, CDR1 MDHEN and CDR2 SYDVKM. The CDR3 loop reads CASSFPGDQPQHF. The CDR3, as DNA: TGTGCCAGCAGTTTCCCCGGGGATCAGCCCCAGCATTTT.

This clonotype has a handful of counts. The DNA of the CDR3 is TGTGCCAGCAGTTATCACTTGGATACGCAGTATTTT. Amino acid sequence: CASSYHLDTQYF. The rearrangement joins TRBV6-2 or TRBV6-3 to TRBJ2-3; D is undetermined. V shed 3 bases and J shed 6 bases, with 7 bases lying between them. Germline values: CDR1 MNHEY, CDR2 SVGEGT. The CDR3 has 12 amino acids.

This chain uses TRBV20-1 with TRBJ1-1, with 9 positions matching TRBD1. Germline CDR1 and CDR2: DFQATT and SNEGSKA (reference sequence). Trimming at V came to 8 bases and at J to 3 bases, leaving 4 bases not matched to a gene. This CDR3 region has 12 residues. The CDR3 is CSTRQGDTEAFF. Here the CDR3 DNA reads TGCAGTACACGACAGGGGGACACTGAAGCTTTCTTT.

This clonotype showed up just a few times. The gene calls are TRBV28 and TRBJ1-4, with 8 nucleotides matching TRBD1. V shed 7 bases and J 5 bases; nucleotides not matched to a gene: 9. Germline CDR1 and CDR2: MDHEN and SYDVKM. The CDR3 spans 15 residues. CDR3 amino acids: CASIPQGARNEKLFF. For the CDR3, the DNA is TGTGCCAGCATTCCTCAGGGGGCTCGAAATGAAAAACTGTTTTTT.

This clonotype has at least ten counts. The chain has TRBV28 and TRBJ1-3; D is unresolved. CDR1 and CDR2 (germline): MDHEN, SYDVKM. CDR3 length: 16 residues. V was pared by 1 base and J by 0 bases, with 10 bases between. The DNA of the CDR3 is TGTGCCAGCAGTTTATTCGGGGATAGCTCTGGAAACACCATATATTTT. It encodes CASSLFGDSSGNTIYF.

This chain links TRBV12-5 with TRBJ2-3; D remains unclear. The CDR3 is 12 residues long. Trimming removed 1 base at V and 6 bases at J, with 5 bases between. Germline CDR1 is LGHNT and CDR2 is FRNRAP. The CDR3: CASGLGSDTQYF. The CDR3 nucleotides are TGTGCTAGTGGTTTGGGTTCCGATACGCAGTATTTT. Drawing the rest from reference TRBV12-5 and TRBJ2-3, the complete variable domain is DARVTQTPRHKVTEMGQEVTMRCQPILGHNTVFWYRQTMMQGLELLAYFRNRAPLDDSGMPKDRFSAEMPDATLATLKIQPSEPRDSAVYFCASGLGSDTQYFGPGTRLTVL.

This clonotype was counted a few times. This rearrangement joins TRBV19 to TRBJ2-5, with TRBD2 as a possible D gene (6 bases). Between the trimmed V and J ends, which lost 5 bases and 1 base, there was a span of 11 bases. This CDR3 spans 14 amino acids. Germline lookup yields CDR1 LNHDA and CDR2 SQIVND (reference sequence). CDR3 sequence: CASSPLGGQETQYF. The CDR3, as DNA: TGTGCCAGTAGTCCCCTGGGGGGCCAAGAGACCCAGTACTTC.

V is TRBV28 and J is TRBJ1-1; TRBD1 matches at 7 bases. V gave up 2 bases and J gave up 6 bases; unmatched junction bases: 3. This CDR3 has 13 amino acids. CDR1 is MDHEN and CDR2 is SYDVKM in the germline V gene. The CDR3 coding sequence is TGTGCCAGCAGTTTAGGACAGGTTGCTGAAGCTTTCTTT. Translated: CASSLGQVAEAFF.

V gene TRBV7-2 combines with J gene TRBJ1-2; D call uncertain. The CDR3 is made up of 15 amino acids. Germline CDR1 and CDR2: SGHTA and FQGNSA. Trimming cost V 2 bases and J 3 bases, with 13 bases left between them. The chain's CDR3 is CASSLSRPGHYGYTF. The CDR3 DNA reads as TGTGCCAGCAGCTTAAGCCGACCTGGGCACTATGGCTACACCTTC. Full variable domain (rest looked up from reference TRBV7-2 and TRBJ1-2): GAGVSQSPSNKVTEKGKDVELRCDPISGHTALYWYRQSLGQGLEFLIYFQGNSAPDKSGLPSDRFSAERTGGSVSTLTIQRTQQEDSAVYLCASSLSRPGHYGYTFGSGTRLTVV.

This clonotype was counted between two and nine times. CDR3 in amino acids: CASSRDMGSGNTIYF. CDR3 DNA: TGTGCCAGCAGCCGCGACATGGGTTCTGGAAACACCATATATTTT. V usage is TRBV7-2 and J usage is TRBJ1-3; D gene unclear. Trimming pared 5 bases from V and 1 base from J, leaving 12 bases between. The CDR3 has 15 residues. The germline CDR1 and CDR2 sequences are SGHTA and FQGNSA. The whole variable domain, filled in from reference TRBV7-2 and TRBJ1-3, reads GAGVSQSPSNKVTEKGKDVELRCDPISGHTALYWYRQSLGQGLEFLIYFQGNSAPDKSGLPSDRFSAERTGGSVSTLTIQRTQQEDSAVYLCASSRDMGSGNTIYFGEGSWLTVV.

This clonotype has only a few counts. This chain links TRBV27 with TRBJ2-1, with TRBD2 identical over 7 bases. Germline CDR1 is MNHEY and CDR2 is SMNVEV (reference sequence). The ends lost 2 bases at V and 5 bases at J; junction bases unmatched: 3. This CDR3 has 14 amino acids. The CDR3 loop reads CASSLTSVDNEQFF. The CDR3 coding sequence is TGTGCCAGCAGTTTAACTAGCGTCGACAATGAGCAGTTCTTC.

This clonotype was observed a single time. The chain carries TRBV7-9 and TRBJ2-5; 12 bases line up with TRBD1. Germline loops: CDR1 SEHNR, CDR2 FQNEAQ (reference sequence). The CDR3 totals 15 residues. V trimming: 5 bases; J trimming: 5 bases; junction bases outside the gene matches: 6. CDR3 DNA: TGTGCCAGCAGCGGCCGGGACAGGGGGCTGGAGACCCAGTACTTC. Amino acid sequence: CASSGRDRGLETQYF.

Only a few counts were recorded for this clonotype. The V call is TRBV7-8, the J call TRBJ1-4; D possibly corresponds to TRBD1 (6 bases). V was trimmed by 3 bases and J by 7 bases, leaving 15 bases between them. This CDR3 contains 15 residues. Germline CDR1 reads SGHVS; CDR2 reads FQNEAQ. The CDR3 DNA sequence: TGTGCCAGCAGCTTTTACAAGATGGGGGCTGAAAAACTGTTTTTT. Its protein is CASSFYKMGAEKLFF.